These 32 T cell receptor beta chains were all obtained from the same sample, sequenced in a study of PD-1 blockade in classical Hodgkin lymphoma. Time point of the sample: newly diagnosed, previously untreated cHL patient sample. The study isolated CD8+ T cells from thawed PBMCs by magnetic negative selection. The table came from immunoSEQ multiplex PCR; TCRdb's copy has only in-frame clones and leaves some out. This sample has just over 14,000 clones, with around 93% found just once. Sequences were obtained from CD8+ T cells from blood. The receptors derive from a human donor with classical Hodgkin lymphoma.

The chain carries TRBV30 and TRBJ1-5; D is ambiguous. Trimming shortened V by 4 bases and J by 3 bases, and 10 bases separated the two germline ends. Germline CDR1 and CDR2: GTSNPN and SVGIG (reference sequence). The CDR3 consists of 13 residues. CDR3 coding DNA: TGTGCCTGGATGGAGGGAGACAATCAGCCCCAGCATTTT. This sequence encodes CAWMEGDNQPQHF.

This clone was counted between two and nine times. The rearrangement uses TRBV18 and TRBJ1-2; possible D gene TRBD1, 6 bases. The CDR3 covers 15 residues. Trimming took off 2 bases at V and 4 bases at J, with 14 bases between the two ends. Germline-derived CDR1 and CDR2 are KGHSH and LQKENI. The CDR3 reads CASSPDRRGSYGYTF. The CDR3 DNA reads TGTGCCAGCTCACCAGACAGGAGGGGTTCCTATGGCTACACCTTC.

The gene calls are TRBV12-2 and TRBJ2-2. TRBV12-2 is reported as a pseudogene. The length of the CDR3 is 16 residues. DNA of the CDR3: TGTGCAAGTCGCTTAGCGCCTGGGGAATTCGGCGGGGAGCTGTTTTTT. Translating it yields CASRLAPGEFGGELFF.

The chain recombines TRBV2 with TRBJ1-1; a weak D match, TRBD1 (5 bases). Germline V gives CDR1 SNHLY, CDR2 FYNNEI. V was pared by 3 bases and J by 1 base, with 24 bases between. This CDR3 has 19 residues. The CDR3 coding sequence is TGTGCCAGCAGTGACATCTGGGGCGAAAAGGCTCGCGGGAACACTGAAGCTTTCTTT. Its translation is CASSDIWGEKARGNTEAFF. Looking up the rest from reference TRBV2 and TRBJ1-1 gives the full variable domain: EPEVTQTPSHQVTQMGQEVILRCVPISNHLYFYWYRQILGQKVEFLVSFYNNEISEKSEIFDDQFSVERPDGSNFTLKIRSTKLEDSAMYFCASSDIWGEKARGNTEAFFGQGTRLTVV.

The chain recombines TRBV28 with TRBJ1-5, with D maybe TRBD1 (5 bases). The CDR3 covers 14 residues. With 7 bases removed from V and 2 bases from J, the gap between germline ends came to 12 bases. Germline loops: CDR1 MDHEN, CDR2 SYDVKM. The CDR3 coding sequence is TGTGCCAGCACCCTGAGCAGGGGCAATCAGCCCCAGCATTTT. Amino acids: CASTLSRGNQPQHF.

The chain's CDR3 is CASRFGGSDTQYF. CDR3 coding DNA: TGTGCCAGTAGGTTCGGGGGGTCAGATACGCAGTATTTT. The V call is TRBV19, the J call TRBJ2-3; 7 bases are shared with TRBD2. Trimming removed 6 bases from V and 4 bases from J; junction bases left unmatched: 4. Germline lookup yields CDR1 LNHDA and CDR2 SQIVND (reference sequence). CDR3 length: 13 residues.

The CDR3 sequence: CASSTGENYGYTF. The CDR3 DNA sequence: TGTGCCAGCTCAACAGGGGAGAACTATGGCTACACCTTC. This chain connects TRBV18 to TRBJ1-2; TRBD1 aligns across 7 bases. Germline trimming cut 5 bases from V and 2 bases from J; bases unmatched to any gene: 2. There are 13 residues in the CDR3. Germline V gene sequence: CDR1 KGHSH, CDR2 LQKENI.

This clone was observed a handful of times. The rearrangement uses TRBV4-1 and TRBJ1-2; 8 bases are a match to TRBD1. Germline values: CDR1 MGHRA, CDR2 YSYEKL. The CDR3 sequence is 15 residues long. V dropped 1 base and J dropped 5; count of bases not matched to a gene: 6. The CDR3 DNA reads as TGCGCCAGCAGCCAAGCGTTTGGGACAGGATATGGCTACACCTTC. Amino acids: CASSQAFGTGYGYTF.

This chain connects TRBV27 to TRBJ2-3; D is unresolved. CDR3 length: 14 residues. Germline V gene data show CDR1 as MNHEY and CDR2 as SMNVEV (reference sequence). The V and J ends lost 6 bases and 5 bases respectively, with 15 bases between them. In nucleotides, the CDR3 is TGTGCCAGCAGCTCAGGTGGGGTGAAAGATACGCAGTATTTT. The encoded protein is CASSSGGVKDTQYF.

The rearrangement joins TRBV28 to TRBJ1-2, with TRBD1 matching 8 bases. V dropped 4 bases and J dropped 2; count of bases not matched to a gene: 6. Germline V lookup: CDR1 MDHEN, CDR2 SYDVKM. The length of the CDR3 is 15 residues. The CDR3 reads CASSSETGANYGYTF. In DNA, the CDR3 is TGTGCCAGCAGTTCCGAGACAGGGGCCAACTATGGCTACACCTTC.

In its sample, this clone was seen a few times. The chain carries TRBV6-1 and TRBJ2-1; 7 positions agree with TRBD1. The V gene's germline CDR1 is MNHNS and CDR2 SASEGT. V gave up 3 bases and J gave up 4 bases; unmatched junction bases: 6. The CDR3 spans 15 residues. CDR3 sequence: CASSDTGTEYNEQFF. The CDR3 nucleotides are TGTGCCAGCAGTGATACCGGGACAGAGTACAATGAGCAGTTCTTC.

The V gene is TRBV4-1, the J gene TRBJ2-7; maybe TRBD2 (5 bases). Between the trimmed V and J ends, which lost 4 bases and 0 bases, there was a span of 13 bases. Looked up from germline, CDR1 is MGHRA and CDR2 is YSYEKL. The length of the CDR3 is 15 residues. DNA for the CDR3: TGCGCCAGCAGCCTAGGTAGCGCCTACTCCTACGAGCAGTACTTC. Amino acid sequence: CASSLGSAYSYEQYF.

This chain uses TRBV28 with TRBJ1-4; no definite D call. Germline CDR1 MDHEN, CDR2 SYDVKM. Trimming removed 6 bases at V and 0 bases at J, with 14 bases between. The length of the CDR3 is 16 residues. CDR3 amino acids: CASSPSTLTTNEKLFF. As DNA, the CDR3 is TGTGCCAGCAGCCCGTCGACTCTGACAACTAATGAAAAACTGTTTTTT.

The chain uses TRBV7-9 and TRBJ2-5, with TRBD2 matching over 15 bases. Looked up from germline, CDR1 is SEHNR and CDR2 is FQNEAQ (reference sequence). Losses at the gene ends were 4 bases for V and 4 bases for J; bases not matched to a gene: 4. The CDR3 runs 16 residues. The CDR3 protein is CASSWTSGRAAETQYF. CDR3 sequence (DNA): TGTGCCAGCAGCTGGACTAGCGGGAGGGCCGCAGAGACCCAGTACTTC.

The CDR3 region has the DNA TGTGCCAGCAGCGTAGATGGGGCAGGTCAGCCCCAGCATTTT. Its protein product is CASSVDGAGQPQHF. This chain links TRBV9 with TRBJ1-5, with D possibly TRBD1 on 5 matching bases. V gave up 0 bases and J gave up 6 bases, with 10 bases separating them. There are 14 residues in the CDR3. CDR1 is SGDLS and CDR2 is YYNGEE in the germline V gene.

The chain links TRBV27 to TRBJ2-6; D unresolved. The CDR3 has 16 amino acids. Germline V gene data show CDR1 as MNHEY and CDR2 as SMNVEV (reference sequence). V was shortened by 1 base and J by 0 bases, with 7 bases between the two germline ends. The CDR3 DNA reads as TGTGCCAGCAGTTTATTAAGCAGCTCTGGGGCCAACGTCCTGACTTTC. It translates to CASSLLSSSGANVLTF. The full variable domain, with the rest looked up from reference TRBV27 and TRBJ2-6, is EAQVTQNPRYLITVTGKKLTVTCSQNMNHEYMSWYRQDPGLGLRQIYYSMNVEVTDKGDVPEGYKVSRKEKRNFPLILESPSPNQTSLYFCASSLLSSSGANVLTFGAGSRLTVL.

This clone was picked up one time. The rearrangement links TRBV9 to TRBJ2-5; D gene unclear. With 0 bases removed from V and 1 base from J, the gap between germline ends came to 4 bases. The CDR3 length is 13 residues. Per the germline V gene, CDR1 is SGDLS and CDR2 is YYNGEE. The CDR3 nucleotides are TGTGCCAGCAGCGTAGAATTCCAAGAGACCCAGTACTTC. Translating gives CASSVEFQETQYF.

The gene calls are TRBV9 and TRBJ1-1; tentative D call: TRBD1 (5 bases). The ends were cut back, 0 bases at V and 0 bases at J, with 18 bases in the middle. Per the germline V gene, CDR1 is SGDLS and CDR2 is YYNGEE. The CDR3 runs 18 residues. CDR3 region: CASSVEGANPPMNTEAFF. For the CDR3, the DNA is TGTGCCAGCAGCGTAGAAGGGGCCAACCCACCTATGAACACTGAAGCTTTCTTT.

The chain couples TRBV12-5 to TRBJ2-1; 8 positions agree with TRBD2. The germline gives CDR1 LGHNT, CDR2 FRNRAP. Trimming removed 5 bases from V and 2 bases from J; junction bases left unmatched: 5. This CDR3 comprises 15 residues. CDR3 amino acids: CASGEAGETYNEQFF. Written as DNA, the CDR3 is TGTGCTAGTGGTGAAGCGGGAGAGACCTACAATGAGCAGTTCTTC.

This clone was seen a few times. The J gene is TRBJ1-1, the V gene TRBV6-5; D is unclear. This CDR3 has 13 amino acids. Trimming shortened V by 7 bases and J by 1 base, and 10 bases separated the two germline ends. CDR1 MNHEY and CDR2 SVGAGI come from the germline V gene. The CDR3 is CASTLGRNTEAFF. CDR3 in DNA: TGTGCCAGCACGCTAGGCCGGAACACTGAAGCTTTCTTT.

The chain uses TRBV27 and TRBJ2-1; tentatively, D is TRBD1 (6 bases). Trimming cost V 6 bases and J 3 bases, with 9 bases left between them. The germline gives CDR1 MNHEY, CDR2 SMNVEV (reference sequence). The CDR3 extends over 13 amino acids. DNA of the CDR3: TGTGCCAGCAGCGGGACATACTACAATGAGCAGTTCTTC. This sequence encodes CASSGTYYNEQFF.

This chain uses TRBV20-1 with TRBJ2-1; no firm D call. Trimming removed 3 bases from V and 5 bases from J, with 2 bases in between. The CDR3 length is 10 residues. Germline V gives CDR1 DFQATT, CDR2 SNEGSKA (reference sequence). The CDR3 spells CSASDNEQFF. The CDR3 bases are TGCAGTGCTAGTGACAATGAGCAGTTCTTC.

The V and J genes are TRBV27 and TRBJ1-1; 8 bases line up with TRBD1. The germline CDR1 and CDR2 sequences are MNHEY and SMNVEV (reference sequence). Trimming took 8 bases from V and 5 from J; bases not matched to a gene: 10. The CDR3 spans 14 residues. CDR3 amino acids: CASRPTGGYTEAFF. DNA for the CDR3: TGTGCCAGCCGACCCACAGGGGGATATACTGAAGCTTTCTTT.

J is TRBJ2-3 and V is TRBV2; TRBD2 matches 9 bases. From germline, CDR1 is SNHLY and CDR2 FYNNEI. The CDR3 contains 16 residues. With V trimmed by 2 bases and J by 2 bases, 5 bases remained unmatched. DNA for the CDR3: TGTGCCAGCAGTGAACTAGCGGGACTACTCACAGATACGCAGTATTTT. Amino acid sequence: CASSELAGLLTDTQYF.

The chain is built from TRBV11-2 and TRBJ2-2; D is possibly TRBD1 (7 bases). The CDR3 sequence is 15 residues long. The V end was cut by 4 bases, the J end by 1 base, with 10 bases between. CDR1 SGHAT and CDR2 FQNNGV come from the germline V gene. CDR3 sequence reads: CASSSQGGNTGELFF. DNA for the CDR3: TGTGCCAGCAGCTCCCAGGGGGGGAACACCGGGGAGCTGTTTTTT.

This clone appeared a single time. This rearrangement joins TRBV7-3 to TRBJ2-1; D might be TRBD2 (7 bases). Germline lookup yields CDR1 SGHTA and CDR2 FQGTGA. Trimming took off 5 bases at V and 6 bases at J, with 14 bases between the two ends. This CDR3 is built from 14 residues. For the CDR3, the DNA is TGTGCCAGCAGCCCCGGACTAGGGGGCAATGAGCAGTTCTTC. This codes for CASSPGLGGNEQFF.

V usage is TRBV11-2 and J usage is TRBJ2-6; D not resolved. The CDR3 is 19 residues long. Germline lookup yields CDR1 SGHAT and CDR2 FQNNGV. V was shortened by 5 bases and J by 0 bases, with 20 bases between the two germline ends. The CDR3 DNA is TGTGCCAGCAGCCCCTCACTTGGTTCCCCAGCCTCTGGGGCCAACGTCCTGACTTTC. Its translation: CASSPSLGSPASGANVLTF.

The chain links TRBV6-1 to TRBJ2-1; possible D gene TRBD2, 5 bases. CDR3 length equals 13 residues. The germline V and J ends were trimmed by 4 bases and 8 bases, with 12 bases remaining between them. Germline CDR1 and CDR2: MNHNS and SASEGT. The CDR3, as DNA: TGTGCCAGCAGTGTGGGCCTAGCATATGAGCAGTTCTTC. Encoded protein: CASSVGLAYEQFF.

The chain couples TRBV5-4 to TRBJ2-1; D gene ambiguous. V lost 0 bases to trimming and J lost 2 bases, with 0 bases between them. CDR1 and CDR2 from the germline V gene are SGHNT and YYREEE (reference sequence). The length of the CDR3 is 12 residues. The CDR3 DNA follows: TGTGCCAGCAGCTTGGCCTACAATGAGCAGTTCTTC. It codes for CASSLAYNEQFF.

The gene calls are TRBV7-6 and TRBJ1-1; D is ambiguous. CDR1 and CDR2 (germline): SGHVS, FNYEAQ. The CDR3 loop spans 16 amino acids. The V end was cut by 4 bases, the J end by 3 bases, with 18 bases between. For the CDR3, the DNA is TGTGCCAGCAGCTCCAGGACTAATAATCCATACACTGAAGCTTTCTTT. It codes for CASSSRTNNPYTEAFF.

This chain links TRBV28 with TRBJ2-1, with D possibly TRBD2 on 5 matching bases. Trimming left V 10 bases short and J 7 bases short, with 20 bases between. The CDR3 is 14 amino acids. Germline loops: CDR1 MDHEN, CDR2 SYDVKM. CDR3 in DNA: TGTGCCACAAAGCGTACGGGAACGTTTAATGAGCAGTTCTTC. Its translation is CATKRTGTFNEQFF.

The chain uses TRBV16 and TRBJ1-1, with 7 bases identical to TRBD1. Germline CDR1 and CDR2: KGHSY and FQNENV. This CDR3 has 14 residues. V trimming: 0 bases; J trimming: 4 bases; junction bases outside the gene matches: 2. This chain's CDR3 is CASSQSPGGTEAFF. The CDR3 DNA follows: TGTGCCAGCAGCCAATCTCCAGGGGGCACTGAAGCTTTCTTT. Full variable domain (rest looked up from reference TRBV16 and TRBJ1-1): GEEVAQTPKHLVRGEGQKAKLYCAPIKGHSYVFWYQQVLKNEFKFLISFQNENVFDETGMPKERFSAKCLPNSPCSLEIQATKLEDSAVYFCASSQSPGGTEAFFGQGTRLTVV.